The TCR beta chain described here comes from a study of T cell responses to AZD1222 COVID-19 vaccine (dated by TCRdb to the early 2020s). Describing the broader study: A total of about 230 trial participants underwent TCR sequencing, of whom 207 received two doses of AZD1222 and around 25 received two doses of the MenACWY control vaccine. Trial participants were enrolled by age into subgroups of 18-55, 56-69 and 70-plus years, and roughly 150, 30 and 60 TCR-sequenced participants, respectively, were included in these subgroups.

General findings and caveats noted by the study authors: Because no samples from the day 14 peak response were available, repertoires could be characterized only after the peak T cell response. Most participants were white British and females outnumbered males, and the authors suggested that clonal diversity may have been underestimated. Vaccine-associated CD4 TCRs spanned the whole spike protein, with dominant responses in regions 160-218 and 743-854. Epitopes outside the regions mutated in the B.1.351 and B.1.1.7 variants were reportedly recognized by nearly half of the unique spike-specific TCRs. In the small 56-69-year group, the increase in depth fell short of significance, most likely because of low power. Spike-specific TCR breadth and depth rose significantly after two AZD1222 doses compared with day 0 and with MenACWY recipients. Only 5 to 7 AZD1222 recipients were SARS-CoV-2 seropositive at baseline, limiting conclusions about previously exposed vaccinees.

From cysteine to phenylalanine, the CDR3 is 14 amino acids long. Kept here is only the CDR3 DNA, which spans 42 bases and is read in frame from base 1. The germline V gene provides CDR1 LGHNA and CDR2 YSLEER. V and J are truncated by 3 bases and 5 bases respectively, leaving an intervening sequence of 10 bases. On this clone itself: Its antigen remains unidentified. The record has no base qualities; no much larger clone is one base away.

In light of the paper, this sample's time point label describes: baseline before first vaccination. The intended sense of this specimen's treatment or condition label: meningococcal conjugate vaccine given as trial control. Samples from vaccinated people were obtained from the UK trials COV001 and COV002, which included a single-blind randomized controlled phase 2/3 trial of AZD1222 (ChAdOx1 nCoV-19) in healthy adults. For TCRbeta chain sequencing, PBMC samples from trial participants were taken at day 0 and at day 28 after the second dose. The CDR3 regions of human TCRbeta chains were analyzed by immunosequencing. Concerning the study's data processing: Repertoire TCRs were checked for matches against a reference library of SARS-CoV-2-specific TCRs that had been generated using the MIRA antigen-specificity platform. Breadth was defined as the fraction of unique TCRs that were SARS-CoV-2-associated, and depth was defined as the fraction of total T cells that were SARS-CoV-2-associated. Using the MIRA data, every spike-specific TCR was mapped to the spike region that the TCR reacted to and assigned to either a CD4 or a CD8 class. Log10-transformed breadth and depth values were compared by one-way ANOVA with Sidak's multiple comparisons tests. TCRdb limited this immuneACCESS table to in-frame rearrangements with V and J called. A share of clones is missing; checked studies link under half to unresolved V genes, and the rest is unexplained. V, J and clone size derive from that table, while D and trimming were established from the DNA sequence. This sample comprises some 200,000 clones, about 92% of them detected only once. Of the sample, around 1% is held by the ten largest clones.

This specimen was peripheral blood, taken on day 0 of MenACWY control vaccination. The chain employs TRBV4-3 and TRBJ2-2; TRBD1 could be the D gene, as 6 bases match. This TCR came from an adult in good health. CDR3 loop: CASSHTGNTGELFF. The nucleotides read TGCGCCAGCAGCCATACAGGGAATACCGGGGAGCTGTTTTTT.